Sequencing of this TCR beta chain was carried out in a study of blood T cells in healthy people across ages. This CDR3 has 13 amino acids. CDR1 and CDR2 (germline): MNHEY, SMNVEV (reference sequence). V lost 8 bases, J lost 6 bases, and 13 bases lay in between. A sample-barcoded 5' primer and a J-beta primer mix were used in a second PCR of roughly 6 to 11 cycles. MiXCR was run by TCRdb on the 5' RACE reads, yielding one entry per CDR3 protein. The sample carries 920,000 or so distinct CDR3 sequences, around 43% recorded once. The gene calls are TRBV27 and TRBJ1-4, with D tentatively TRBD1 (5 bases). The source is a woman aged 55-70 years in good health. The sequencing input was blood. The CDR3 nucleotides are TGTGCCAGCCGGCCAGGGAGGGATGAAAAACTGTTTTTT. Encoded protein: CASRPGRDEKLFF.